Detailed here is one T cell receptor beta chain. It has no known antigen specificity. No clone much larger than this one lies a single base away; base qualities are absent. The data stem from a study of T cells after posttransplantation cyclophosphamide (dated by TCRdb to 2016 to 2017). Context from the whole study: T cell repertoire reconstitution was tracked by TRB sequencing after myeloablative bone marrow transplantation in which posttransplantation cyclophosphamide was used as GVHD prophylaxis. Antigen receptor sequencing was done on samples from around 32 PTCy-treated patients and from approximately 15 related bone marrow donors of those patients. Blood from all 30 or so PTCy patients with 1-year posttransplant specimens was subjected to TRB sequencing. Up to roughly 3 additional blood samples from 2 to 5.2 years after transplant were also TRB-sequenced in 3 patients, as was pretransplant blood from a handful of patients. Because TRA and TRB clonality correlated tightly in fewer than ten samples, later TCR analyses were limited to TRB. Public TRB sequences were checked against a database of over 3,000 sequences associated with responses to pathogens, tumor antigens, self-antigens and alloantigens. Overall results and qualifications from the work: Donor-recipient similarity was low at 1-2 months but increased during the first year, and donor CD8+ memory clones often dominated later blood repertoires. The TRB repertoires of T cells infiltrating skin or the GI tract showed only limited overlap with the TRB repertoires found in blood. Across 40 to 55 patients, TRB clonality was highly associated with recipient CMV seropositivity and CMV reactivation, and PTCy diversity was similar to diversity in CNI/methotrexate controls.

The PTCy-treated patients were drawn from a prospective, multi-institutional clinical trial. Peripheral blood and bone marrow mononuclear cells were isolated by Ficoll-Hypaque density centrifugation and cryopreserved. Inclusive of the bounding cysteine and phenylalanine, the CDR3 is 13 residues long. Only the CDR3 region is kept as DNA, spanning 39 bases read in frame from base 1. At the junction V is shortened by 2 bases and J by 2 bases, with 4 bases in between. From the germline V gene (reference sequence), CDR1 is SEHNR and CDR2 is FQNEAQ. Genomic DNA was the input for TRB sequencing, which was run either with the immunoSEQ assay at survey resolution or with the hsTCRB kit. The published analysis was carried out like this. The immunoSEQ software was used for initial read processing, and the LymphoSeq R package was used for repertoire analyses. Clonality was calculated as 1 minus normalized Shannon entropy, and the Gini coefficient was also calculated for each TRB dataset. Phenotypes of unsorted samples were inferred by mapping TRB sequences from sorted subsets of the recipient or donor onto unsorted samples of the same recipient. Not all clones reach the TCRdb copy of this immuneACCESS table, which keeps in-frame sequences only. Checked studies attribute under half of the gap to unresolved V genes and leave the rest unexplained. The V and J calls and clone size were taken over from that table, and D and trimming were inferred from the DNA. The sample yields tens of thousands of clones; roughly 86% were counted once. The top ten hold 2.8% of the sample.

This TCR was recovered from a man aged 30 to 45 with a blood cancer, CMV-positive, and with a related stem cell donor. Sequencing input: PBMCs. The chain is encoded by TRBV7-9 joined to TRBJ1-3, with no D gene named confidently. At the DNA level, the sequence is TGTGCCAGCAGCTTAAACACTGGAAACACCATATATTTT. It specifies CASSLNTGNTIYF.